Listed here is a single T cell receptor (beta chain). The table came from immunoSEQ multiplex PCR; TCRdb's copy has only in-frame clones and leaves some out. The sample lists 55,000 to 75,000 clones; roughly 94% were seen once. The record originates from a study of T cell changes during pregnancy in multiple sclerosis. Trimming pared 0 bases from V and 2 bases from J, leaving 19 bases between. The CDR3 extends over 18 amino acids. Specimen: peripheral blood, collected after pregnancy. The TCR comes from a female donor with multiple sclerosis, enrolled in a pregnancy study. The chain couples TRBV5-3 to TRBJ2-3; the D gene is possibly TRBD2 (6 bases). TRBV5-3 is an ORF, with its function uncertain. CDR3 sequence (DNA): TGTGCCAGAAGCTTGGGCGGGGTTGGGAGGCGCCTCACAGATACGCAGTATTTT. Translated: CARSLGGVGRRLTDTQYF.